What follows are 14 T cell receptor beta chains derived from one specimen sequenced in a study of blood T cell repertoires in COVID-19. TCRdb keeps only in-frame clones here, not all; method: immunoSEQ multiplex PCR. The sample carries 70,000 to 100,000 clones, approximately 90% recorded once. Source material: peripheral blood. The source of these receptors is an elderly woman with acute or convalescent COVID-19.

The V gene is TRBV20-1, the J gene TRBJ2-3, with a possible D match to TRBD1 (5 bases). V lost 3 bases and J 0 bases, leaving 10 bases between the germline ends. The CDR3 covers 14 residues. Germline CDR1 and CDR2: DFQATT and SNEGSKA (reference sequence). The CDR3 loop is CSASKGSSTDTQYF. The CDR3 nucleotides read TGCAGTGCTAGTAAGGGGTCAAGCACAGATACGCAGTATTTT.

J is TRBJ1-2 and V is TRBV6-2 or TRBV6-3; D call uncertain. Trimming removed 3 bases from V and 4 bases from J, with 9 bases in between. In germline, CDR1 is MNHEY, CDR2 SVGEGT. This CDR3 is 13 amino acids long. CDR3 nucleotide sequence: TGTGCCAGCAGTTATCTATCCGCCTATGGCTACACCTTC. Protein sequence: CASSYLSAYGYTF.

This clone has only a few counts. The chain joins TRBV10-3 to TRBJ2-5; the D is unclear. Germline values: CDR1 ENHRY, CDR2 SYGVKD. Trimming stripped 2 bases from V and 2 bases from J, with 6 bases between. The CDR3 runs 13 residues. In DNA, the CDR3 is TGTGCCATCAGTGAGCAGTATCAAGAGACCCAGTACTTC. It is translated as CAISEQYQETQYF.

CDR3: CASSLGQSGNEKLFF. For the CDR3, the DNA is TGTGCCAGCAGCTTAGGACAGTCCGGTAATGAAAAACTGTTTTTT. The rearrangement uses TRBV7-2 and TRBJ1-4; D is perhaps TRBD1 (5 bases). CDR3 length: 15 residues. Trimming shortened V by 1 base and J by 4 bases, and 10 bases separated the two germline ends. CDR1 is SGHTA and CDR2 is FQGNSA in the germline V gene.

This clone was seen only once. The V call is TRBV11-1, the J call TRBJ1-6; D is unresolved. CDR1 is SGHAT and CDR2 is FQDESV in the germline V gene (reference sequence). CDR3 size: 15 residues. Trimming shortened V by 4 bases and J by 8 bases, and 15 bases separated the two germline ends. CDR3 nucleotide sequence: TGTGCCAGCAGCTCGAGGACGCCGAGGGATTCACCCCTCCACTTT. As protein: CASSSRTPRDSPLHF.

The chain uses TRBV5-1 and TRBJ2-5, with 7 bases aligning to TRBD1. Trimming removed 0 bases from V and 4 bases from J; junction bases left unmatched: 0. This CDR3 is 13 amino acids long. The germline gives CDR1 SGHRS, CDR2 YFSETQ. CDR3 region: CASSLAGGETQYF. The CDR3 nucleotides read TGCGCCAGCAGCTTGGCAGGGGGAGAGACCCAGTACTTC. Full variable domain (remainder filled in from reference TRBV5-1 and TRBJ2-5): KAGVTQTPRYLIKTRGQQVTLSCSPISGHRSVSWYQQTPGQGLQFLFEYFSETQRNKGNFPGRFSGRQFSNSRSEMNVSTLELGDSALYLCASSLAGGETQYFGPGTRLLVL.

V and J are TRBV27 and TRBJ2-1; 10 nucleotides agree with TRBD2. Germline CDR1 MNHEY, CDR2 SMNVEV (reference sequence). V shed 5 bases, J shed 3 bases, and the junction held 7 bases outside the gene matches. This CDR3 is 16 amino acids long. DNA for the CDR3: TGTGCCAGCAGTCCCTACCTAGCGGGAGTCTACAATGAGCAGTTCTTC. Translation gives CASSPYLAGVYNEQFF.

This sequence joins TRBV12-3 or TRBV12-4 and TRBJ2-7, with no clear D. The CDR3 consists of 11 residues. V lost 6 bases and J 8 bases, leaving 11 bases between the germline ends. CDR3 in DNA: TGTGCCAGCAGCTCATACTCCCAGCAGTACTTC. Its translation: CASSSYSQQYF.

The chain employs TRBV6-6 and TRBJ1-2, with D possibly matching TRBD1 (6 bases). Germline V gene lookup returns CDR1 MNHNY and CDR2 SVGAGI (reference sequence). Trimming took 7 bases from V and 4 from J, leaving 16 bases between them. The CDR3 runs 14 residues. In nucleotides, the CDR3 is TGTGCCAGCACCCAAACGGGGGGCAGCTATGGCTACACCTTC. Translated: CASTQTGGSYGYTF.

V and J are TRBV24-1 and TRBJ2-5; a possible D gene is TRBD1 (6 bases). This CDR3 is built from 16 residues. The ends were cut back, 6 bases at V and 1 base at J, with 17 bases in the middle. CDR1 is KGHDR and CDR2 is SFDVKD in the germline V gene. The CDR3 nucleotides read TGTGCCACCAGTACCTTACGAGCAGGGGCCCAAGAGACCCAGTACTTC. As protein: CATSTLRAGAQETQYF.

This chain links TRBV28 with TRBJ1-5, with 10 bases lining up with TRBD1. CDR1 is MDHEN and CDR2 is SYDVKM in the germline V gene. The V segment lost 6 bases and the J segment 0 bases; nucleotides outside the gene matches: 5. The CDR3 sequence is 16 residues long. CDR3 sequence: CASSHGTGVSNQPQHF. The CDR3 bases are TGTGCCAGCAGCCACGGGACAGGGGTTAGCAATCAGCCCCAGCATTTT.

The chain couples TRBV2 to TRBJ2-2; 8 bases agree with TRBD1. Germline CDR1 reads SNHLY; CDR2 reads FYNNEI. This CDR3 is built from 13 residues. The ends lost 6 bases at V and 8 bases at J; junction bases unmatched: 5. The CDR3, as DNA: TGTGCCAGCAGGCAGGGGGCGTCAGGGGAGCTGTTTTTT. The encoded protein is CASRQGASGELFF.

The genes are TRBV6-5 and TRBJ2-2, with 8 nucleotides matching TRBD1. CDR3 length: 15 amino acids. Trimming took 6 bases from V and 2 from J; bases not matched to a gene: 5. Germline CDR1 is MNHEY and CDR2 is SVGAGI. CDR3: CASRATGDNTGELFF. The CDR3 DNA sequence: TGTGCCAGCAGAGCGACAGGGGATAACACCGGGGAGCTGTTTTTT.

This chain connects TRBV7-9 to TRBJ1-1, with 8 bases lining up with TRBD1. J was trimmed by 1 base and V by 5 bases; bases with no gene match: 6. The CDR3 spans 15 residues. Per germline, CDR1 SEHNR and CDR2 FQNEAQ (reference sequence). The CDR3 is CASSKGTGGNTEAFF. CDR3 DNA sequence: TGTGCCAGCAGCAAAGGGACAGGAGGGAACACTGAAGCTTTCTTT.